The 6 T cell receptor beta chains below all came from one sample that was sequenced in a study of cytomegalovirus exposure and HLA in healthy donors (dated by TCRdb to 2016 to 2017). Libraries were made using the immunoSEQ multiplex PCR assay. For the multiplex PCR, a mixture combining 60 forward primers for TCR Vbeta segments and 13 reverse primers for TCR Jbeta segments was used. TCRdb retrieved this table from immuneACCESS and kept in-frame rearrangements only. Not all clones are present; in checked studies, unresolved V genes account for under half, and no reason is known for the remainder. The sample includes roughly 180,000 clones, with about 78% observed a single time. In total, the top ten clones hold 13% of the sample. The sequencing input was PBMCs. These receptors came from a woman aged 45-59 years in good health and CMV-seropositive.

The V call is TRBV4-1, the J call TRBJ2-7; D possibly corresponds to TRBD2 (5 bases). The V gene lost 4 bases and the J gene lost 7 bases, with 14 bases spanning the gap. Per germline, CDR1 MGHRA and CDR2 YSYEKL. The CDR3 sequence is 13 residues long. The CDR3 DNA is TGCGCCAGCAGCCCCTGGTTACGGGATGAGCAGTACTTC. It specifies CASSPWLRDEQYF.

This clone was picked up a small number of times. The chain has TRBV7-9 and TRBJ2-1; 11 positions agree with TRBD2. The CDR3 has 16 amino acids. Germline V lookup: CDR1 SEHNR, CDR2 FQNEAQ (reference sequence). With V trimmed by 5 bases and J by 6 bases, 9 bases remained unmatched. CDR3: CASSADLAGGFNEQFF. The CDR3, as DNA: TGTGCCAGCAGCGCCGACCTAGCGGGGGGCTTCAATGAGCAGTTCTTC.

The rearrangement uses TRBV2 and TRBJ1-6, with a possible D match to TRBD1 (6 bases). CDR3 length: 14 amino acids. The V and J ends lost 3 bases and 11 bases respectively, with 14 bases between them. The germline V gene has CDR1 SNHLY and CDR2 FYNNEI. CDR3: CASSDRRGLTPLHF. CDR3 bases: TGTGCCAGCAGTGATCGCAGGGGCCTGACACCCCTCCACTTT.

A single count supports this clone. Other DNA sequences in the same sample also yield this CDR3. This sequence joins TRBV7-3 and TRBJ2-2; D is possibly TRBD1 (5 bases). Trimming cost V 5 bases and J 1 base, with 8 bases left between them. Germline assignment: CDR1 SGHTA and CDR2 FQGTGA. This CDR3 has 14 amino acids. The CDR3 spells CASSRQGNTGELFF. The DNA of the CDR3 is TGTGCCAGCAGCCGGCAGGGGAACACCGGGGAGCTGTTTTTT.

This rearrangement joins TRBV6-5 to TRBJ1-1; D is ambiguous. Germline V gene lookup returns CDR1 MNHEY and CDR2 SVGAGI. V shed 6 bases and J shed 8 bases, with 16 bases lying between them. This CDR3 spans 13 amino acids. CDR3 protein: CASRAIPGFEAFF. CDR3 sequence (DNA): TGTGCCAGCAGAGCAATTCCGGGGTTCGAAGCTTTCTTT.

The table lists this clone with a count of one. This rearrangement joins TRBV9 to TRBJ1-1, with a weak D call TRBD1 (5 bases). Between the trimmed V and J ends, which lost 4 bases and 3 bases, there was a span of 28 bases. Germline CDR1 is SGDLS and CDR2 is YYNGEE. This CDR3 has 19 residues. The CDR3 coding sequence is TGTGCCAGCAGCCGGGCGGGCGTAGGGGAGGGGAGGGTGGACACTGAAGCTTTCTTT. Its translation is CASSRAGVGEGRVDTEAFF.